This entry lists 5 T cell receptor beta chains sequenced from one sample in a study of identical twins. Each CDR3 protein is one row after TCRdb ran MiXCR on the 5' RACE reads. The sample has hundreds of thousands of distinct CDR3 sequences, roughly 12% seen once. The same data also contributed to another study, on yellow fever vaccine responses in identical twins.

Sequenced input: PBMCs. The receptors here all came from a woman between 18 and 29 years old in good health.

The chain is built from TRBV28 and TRBJ2-7; tentative D call: TRBD2 (7 bases). The CDR3 runs 16 residues. Germline loops: CDR1 MDHEN, CDR2 SYDVKM. V lost 5 bases and J 3 bases, leaving 20 bases between the germline ends. The CDR3 is CASSHPGGGSLYEQYF. CDR3 DNA: TGTGCCAGCAGTCACCCGGGGGGCGGGAGTCTCTACGAGCAGTACTTC.

In this sample, this clonotype turned up many times. This rearrangement joins TRBV2 to TRBJ2-7; D gene unclear. V was shortened by 6 bases and J by 0 bases, with 6 bases between the two germline ends. The CDR3 spans 12 residues. Germline V CDR1 and CDR2: SNHLY, FYNNEI. The CDR3 sequence is CASRRSSYEQYF. Written as DNA, the CDR3 is TGTGCCAGCAGACGGAGCTCCTACGAGCAGTACTTC. Based on the CDR3 plus reference TRBV2 and TRBJ2-7, the full variable domain is EPEVTQTPSHQVTQMGQEVILRCVPISNHLYFYWYRQILGQKVEFLVSFYNNEISEKSEIFDDQFSVERPDGSNFTLKIRSTKLEDSAMYFCASRRSSYEQYFGPGTRLTVT.

This clonotype was seen only a few times. The chain employs TRBV24-1 and TRBJ2-2; D is perhaps TRBD1 (6 bases). The V gene's germline CDR1 is KGHDR and CDR2 SFDVKD. CDR3 length equals 15 residues. V lost 1 base and J lost 1, with 6 bases in between. In DNA form, the CDR3 reads TGTGCCACCAGTGATTTCAGGGGGAACACCGGGGAGCTGTTTTTT. Residues: CATSDFRGNTGELFF.

This chain links TRBV5-1 with TRBJ2-1; 9 nucleotides align to TRBD1. The CDR3 is 15 amino acids. J lost 4 bases, V lost 4 bases, and 6 bases had no gene match. Germline assignment: CDR1 SGHRS and CDR2 YFSETQ. The CDR3 region has the DNA TGCGCCAGCAGCGGGGGGACAGGGAAATACAATGAGCAGTTCTTC. It codes for CASSGGTGKYNEQFF. The full variable domain, rest sourced from reference TRBV5-1 and TRBJ2-1, is KAGVTQTPRYLIKTRGQQVTLSCSPISGHRSVSWYQQTPGQGLQFLFEYFSETQRNKGNFPGRFSGRQFSNSRSEMNVSTLELGDSALYLCASSGGTGKYNEQFFGPGTRLTVL.

V is TRBV20-1 and J is TRBJ1-5; D is possibly TRBD1 (6 bases). Germline-derived CDR1 and CDR2 are DFQATT and SNEGSKA (reference sequence). V was pared by 7 bases and J by 3 bases, with 10 bases between. This CDR3 contains 12 residues. The CDR3 region is CSGRGPNQPQHF. Written as DNA, the CDR3 is TGCAGTGGCAGGGGCCCCAATCAGCCCCAGCATTTT.